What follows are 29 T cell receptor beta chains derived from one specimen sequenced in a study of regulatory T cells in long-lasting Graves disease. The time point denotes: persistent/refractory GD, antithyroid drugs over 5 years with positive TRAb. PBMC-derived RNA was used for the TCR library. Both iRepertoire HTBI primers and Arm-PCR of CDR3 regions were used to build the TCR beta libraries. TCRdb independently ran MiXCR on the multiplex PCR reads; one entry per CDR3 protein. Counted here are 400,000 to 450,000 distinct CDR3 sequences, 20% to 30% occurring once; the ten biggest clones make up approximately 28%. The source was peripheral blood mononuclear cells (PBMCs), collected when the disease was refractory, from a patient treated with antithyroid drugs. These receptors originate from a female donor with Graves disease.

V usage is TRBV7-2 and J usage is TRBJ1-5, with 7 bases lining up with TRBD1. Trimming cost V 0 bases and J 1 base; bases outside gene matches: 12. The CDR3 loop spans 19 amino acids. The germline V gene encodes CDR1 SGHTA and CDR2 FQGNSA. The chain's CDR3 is CASSLAAPIRGWSNQPQHF. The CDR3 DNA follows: TGTGCCAGCAGCTTAGCGGCGCCCATCAGGGGGTGGAGCAATCAGCCCCAGCATTTT. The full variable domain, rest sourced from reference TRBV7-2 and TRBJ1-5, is GAGVSQSPSNKVTEKGKDVELRCDPISGHTALYWYRQSLGQGLEFLIYFQGNSAPDKSGLPSDRFSAERTGGSVSTLTIQRTQQEDSAVYLCASSLAAPIRGWSNQPQHFGDGTRLSIL.

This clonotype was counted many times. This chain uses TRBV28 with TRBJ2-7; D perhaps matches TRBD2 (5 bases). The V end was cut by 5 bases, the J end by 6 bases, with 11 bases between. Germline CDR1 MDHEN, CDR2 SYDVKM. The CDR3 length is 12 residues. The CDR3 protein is CASSKDSLEQYF. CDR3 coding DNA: TGTGCCAGCAGTAAGGACTCACTCGAGCAGTACTTC.

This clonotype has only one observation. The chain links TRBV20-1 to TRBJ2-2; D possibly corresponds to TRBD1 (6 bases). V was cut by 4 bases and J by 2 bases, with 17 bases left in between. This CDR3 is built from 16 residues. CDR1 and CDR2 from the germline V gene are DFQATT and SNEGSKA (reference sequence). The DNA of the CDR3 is TGCAGTGCTAAAGGCCGGGACACTATAAACACCGGGGAGCTGTTTTTT. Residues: CSAKGRDTINTGELFF.

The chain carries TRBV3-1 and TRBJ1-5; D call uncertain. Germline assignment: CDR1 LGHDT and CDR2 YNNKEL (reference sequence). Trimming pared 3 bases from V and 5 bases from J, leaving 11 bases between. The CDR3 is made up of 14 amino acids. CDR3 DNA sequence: TGTGCCAGCAGCCAGAACTATATGGATCAGCCCCAGCATTTT. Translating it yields CASSQNYMDQPQHF.

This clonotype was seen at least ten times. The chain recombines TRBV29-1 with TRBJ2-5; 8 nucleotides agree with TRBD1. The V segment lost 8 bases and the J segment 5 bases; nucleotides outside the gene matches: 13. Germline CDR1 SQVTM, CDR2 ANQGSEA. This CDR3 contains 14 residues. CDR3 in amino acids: CSTPGAGGGETQYF. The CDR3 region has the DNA TGCAGCACCCCTGGAGCAGGGGGCGGGGAGACCCAGTACTTC.

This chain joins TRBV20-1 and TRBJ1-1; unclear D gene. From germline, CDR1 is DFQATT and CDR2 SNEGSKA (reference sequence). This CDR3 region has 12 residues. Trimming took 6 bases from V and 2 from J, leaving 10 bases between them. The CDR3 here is CSAGPRNTEAFF. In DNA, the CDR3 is TGCAGTGCAGGACCGCGAAACACTGAAGCTTTCTTT.

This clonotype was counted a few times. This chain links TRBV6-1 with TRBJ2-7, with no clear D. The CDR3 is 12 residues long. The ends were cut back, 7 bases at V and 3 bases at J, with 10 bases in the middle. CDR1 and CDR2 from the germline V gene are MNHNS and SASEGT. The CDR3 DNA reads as TGTGCCAGCACCCTAAATGACTACGAGCAGTACTTC. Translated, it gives CASTLNDYEQYF.

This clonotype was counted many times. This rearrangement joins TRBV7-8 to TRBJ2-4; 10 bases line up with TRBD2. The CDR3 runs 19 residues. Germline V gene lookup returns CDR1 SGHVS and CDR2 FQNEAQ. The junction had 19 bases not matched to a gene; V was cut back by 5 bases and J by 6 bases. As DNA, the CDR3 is TGTGCCAGCAGCCCCTCGACAGGGTCGGGACTAGCGTATGGAAACATTCAGTACTTC. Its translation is CASSPSTGSGLAYGNIQYF.

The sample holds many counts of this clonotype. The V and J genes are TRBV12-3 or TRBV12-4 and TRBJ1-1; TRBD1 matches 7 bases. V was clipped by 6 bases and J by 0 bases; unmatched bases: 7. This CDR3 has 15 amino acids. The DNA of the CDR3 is TGTGCCAGCAGACGACAGGGTTCGGTGAACACTGAAGCTTTCTTT. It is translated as CASRRQGSVNTEAFF.

The CDR3 nucleotides are TGCAGTGCTAGAGCCGGAGGGACTTCTAACACCGGGGAGCTGTTTTTT. Its translation is CSARAGGTSNTGELFF. This chain links TRBV20-1 with TRBJ2-2; maybe TRBD2 (6 bases). Trimming took off 1 base at V and 2 bases at J, with 14 bases between the two ends. This CDR3 region has 16 residues. Germline V gene lookup returns CDR1 DFQATT and CDR2 SNEGSKA (reference sequence).

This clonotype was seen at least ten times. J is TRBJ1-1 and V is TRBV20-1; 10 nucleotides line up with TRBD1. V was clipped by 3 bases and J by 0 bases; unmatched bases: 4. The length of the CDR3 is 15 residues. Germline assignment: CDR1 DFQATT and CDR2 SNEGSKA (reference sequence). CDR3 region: CSARGDRGLNTEAFF. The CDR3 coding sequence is TGCAGTGCTAGGGGGGACAGGGGCTTGAACACTGAAGCTTTCTTT.

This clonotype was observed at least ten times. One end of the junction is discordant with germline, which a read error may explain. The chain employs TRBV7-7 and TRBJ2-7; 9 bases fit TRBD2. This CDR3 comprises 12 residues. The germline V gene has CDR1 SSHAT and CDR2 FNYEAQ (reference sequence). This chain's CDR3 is CASSLAGDEQYF. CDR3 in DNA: TGTGCTAGCAGCTTAGCGGGGGACGAGCAGTACTTC.

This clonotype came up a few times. The CDR3 DNA reads as TGTGCCTGGAGTTTACAGGGTAACCATCAGCCCCAGCATTTT. As protein: CAWSLQGNHQPQHF. This chain links TRBV30 with TRBJ1-5, with a tentative D call TRBD1 (6 bases). Trimming left V 2 bases short and J 5 bases short, with 13 bases between. The CDR3 is 14 amino acids. Germline CDR1 GTSNPN, CDR2 SVGIG (reference sequence).

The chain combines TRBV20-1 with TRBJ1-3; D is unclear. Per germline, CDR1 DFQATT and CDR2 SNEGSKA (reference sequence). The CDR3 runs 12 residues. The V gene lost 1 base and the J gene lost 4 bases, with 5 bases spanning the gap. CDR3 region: CSARVPGNTIYF. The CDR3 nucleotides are TGCAGTGCTAGAGTTCCAGGAAACACCATATATTTT.

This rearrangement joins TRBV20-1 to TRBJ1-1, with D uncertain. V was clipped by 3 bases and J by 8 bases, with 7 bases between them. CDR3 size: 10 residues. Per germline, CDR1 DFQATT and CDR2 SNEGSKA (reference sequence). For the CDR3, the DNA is TGCAGTGCTAGGAATGCCGAAGCTTTCTTT. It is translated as CSARNAEAFF.

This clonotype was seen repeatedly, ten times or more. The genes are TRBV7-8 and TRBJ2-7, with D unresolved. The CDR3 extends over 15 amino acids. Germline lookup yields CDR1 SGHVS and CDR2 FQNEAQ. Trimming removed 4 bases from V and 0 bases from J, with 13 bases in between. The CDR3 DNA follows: TGTGCCAGCAGCTGGGTAGCCTTGAGCTCCTACGAGCAGTACTTC. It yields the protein CASSWVALSSYEQYF.

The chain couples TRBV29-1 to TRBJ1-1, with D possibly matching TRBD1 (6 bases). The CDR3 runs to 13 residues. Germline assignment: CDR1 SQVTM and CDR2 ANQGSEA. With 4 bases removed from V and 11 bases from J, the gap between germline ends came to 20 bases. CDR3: CSVGVGHPGGAFF. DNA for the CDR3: TGCAGCGTTGGAGTGGGACACCCAGGAGGGGCTTTCTTT.

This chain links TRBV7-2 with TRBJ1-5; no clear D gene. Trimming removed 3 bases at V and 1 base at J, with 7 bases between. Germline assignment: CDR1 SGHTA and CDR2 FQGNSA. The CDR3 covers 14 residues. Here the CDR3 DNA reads TGTGCCAGCAGCTTTAGGCAGAGCAATCAGCCCCAGCATTTT. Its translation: CASSFRQSNQPQHF.

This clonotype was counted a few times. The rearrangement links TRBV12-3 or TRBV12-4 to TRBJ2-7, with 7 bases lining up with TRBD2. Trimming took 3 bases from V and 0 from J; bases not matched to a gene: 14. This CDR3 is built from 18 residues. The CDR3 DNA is TGTGCCAGCAGTTTTTCGGCGGGAGTCCTTGAAGGCTCCTACGAGCAGTACTTC. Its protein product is CASSFSAGVLEGSYEQYF.

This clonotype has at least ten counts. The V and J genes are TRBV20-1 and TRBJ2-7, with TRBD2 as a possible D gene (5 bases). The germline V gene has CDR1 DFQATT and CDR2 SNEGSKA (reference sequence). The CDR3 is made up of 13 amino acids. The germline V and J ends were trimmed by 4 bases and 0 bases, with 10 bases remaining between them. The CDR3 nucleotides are TGCAGTGCTAAAGGACTTTTCTCCTACGAGCAGTACTTC. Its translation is CSAKGLFSYEQYF.

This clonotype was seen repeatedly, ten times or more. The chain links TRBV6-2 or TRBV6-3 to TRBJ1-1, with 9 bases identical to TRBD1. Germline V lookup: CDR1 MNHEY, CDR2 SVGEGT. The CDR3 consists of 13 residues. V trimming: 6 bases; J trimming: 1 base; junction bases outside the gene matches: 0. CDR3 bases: TGTGCCAGCAGGGACAGGGGGAACACTGAAGCTTTCTTT. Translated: CASRDRGNTEAFF.

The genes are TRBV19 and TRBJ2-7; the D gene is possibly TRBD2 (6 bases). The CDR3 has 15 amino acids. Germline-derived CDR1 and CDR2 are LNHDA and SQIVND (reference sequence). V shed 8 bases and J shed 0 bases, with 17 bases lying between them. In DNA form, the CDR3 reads TGTGCCAGTTCCCCTTACGGGAGCCCCTCCTACGAGCAGTACTTC. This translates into CASSPYGSPSYEQYF.

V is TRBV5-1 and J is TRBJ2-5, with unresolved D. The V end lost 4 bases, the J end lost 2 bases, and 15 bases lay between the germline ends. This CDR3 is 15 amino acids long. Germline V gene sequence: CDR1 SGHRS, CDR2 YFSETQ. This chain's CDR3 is CASSPDPKLQETQYF. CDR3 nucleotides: TGCGCCAGCAGCCCGGACCCGAAACTACAAGAGACCCAGTACTTC. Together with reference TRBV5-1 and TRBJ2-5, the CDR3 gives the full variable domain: KAGVTQTPRYLIKTRGQQVTLSCSPISGHRSVSWYQQTPGQGLQFLFEYFSETQRNKGNFPGRFSGRQFSNSRSEMNVSTLELGDSALYLCASSPDPKLQETQYFGPGTRLLVL.

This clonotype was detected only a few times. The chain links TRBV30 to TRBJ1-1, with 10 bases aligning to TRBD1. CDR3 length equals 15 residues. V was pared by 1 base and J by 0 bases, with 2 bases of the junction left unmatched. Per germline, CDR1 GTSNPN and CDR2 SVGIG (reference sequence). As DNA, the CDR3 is TGTGCCTGGAGTGGACAGGGGGCGCTGAACACTGAAGCTTTCTTT. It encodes CAWSGQGALNTEAFF.

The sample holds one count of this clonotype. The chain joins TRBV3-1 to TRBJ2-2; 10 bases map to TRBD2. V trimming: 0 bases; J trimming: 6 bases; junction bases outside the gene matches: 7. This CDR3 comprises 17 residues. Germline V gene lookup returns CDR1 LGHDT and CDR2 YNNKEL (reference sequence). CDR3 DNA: TGTGCCAGCAGCCAAGATGGCGGGACTAGCGTCCCCGGGGAGCTGTTTTTT. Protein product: CASSQDGGTSVPGELFF.

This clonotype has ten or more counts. CDR3 DNA sequence: TGCAGTGCTAGAGTTGAAACAGGATGGGGGTACGAGCAGTACTTC. This sequence encodes CSARVETGWGYEQYF. The chain recombines TRBV20-1 with TRBJ2-7; possibly TRBD1 or TRBD2 for D (5 bases each). CDR1 is DFQATT and CDR2 is SNEGSKA in the germline V gene (reference sequence). V gave up 1 base and J gave up 4 bases, with 17 bases separating them. The CDR3 is 15 amino acids.

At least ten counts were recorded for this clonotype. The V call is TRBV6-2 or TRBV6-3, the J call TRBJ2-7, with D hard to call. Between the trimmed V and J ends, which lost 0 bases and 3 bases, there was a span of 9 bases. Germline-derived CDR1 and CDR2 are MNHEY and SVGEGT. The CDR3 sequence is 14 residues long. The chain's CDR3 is CASSYSNWDYEQYF. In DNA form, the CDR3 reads TGTGCCAGCAGTTACTCGAATTGGGACTACGAGCAGTACTTC.

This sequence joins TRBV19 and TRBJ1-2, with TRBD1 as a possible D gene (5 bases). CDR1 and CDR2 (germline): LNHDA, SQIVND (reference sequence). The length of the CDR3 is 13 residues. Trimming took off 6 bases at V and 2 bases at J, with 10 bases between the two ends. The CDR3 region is CASSMGRNYGYTF. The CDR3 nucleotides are TGTGCCAGTAGCATGGGACGCAACTATGGCTACACCTTC.

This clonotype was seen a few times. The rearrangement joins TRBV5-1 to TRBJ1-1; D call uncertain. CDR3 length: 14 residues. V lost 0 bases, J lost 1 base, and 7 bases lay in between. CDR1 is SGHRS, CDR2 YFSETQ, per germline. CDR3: CASSLDVGNTEAFF. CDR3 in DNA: TGCGCCAGCAGCTTGGATGTCGGGAACACTGAAGCTTTCTTT.